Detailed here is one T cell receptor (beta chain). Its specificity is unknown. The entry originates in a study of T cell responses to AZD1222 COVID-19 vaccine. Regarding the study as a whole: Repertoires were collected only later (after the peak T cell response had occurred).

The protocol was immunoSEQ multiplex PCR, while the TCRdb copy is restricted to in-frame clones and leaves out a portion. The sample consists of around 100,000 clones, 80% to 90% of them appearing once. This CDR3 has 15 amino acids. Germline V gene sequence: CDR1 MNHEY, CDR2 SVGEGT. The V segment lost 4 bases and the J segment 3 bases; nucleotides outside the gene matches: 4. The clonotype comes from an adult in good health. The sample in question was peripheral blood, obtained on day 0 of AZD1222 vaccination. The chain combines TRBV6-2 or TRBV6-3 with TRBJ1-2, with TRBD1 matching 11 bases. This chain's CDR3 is CASSLGQGVYYGYTF. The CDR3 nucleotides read TGTGCCAGCAGTTTGGGACAGGGGGTGTACTATGGCTACACCTTC.